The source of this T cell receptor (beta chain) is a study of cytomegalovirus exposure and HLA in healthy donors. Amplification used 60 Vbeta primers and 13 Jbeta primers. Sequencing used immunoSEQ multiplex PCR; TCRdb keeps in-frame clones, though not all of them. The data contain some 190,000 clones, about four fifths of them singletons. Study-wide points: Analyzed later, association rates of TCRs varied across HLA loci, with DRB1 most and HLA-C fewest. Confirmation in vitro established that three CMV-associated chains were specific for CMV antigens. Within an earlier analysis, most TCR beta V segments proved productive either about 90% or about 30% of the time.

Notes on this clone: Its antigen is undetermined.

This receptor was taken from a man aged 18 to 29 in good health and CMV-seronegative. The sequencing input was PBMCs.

CDR3 nucleotide sequence: TGCAGCGTTGATGAGAGCGGGAGGGCCGTGCGATTCACAGATACGCAGTATTTT. Translated: CSVDESGRAVRFTDTQYF. This sequence joins TRBV29-1 and TRBJ2-3; 10 bases align to TRBD2. After removal of 3 bases from V and 2 bases from J, the junction contained 14 bases not matched to a gene. Per germline, CDR1 SQVTM and CDR2 ANQGSEA. The CDR3 consists of 18 residues.